The T cell receptor (beta chain) under discussion was sequenced for a study of T cells in Graves' hyperthyroidism and ophthalmopathy. Each patient was aged 18 to 65 and had newly diagnosed hyperthyroidism of under 2 months' duration. Study findings and constraints: A 13 V-J signature model discriminated ophthalmopathy versus stable hyperthyroidism. Among thyroid clonotypes expanded above 0.001, most also appeared in blood.

This clonotype was seen many times. Its matching antigen is unknown. There were TCR beta CDR3 regions amplified from RNA transcripts. During a first-round RT-PCR of the TCR CDR3, the HTBI primer set was used. Each CDR3 protein is one row after TCRdb ran MiXCR on the multiplex PCR reads. The data contain about 560,000 distinct CDR3 sequences, 16% of them seen just once; the ten biggest clones take up about 20%. The CDR3 contains 12 residues. V lost 8 bases, J lost 6 bases, and 14 bases lay in between. Germline-derived CDR1 and CDR2 are GTSNPN and SVGIG (reference sequence). The chain combines TRBV30 with TRBJ2-1, with D perhaps matching TRBD1 or TRBD2 (5 bases each). The sequence derives from a woman under 30 with Graves' hyperthyroidism. The sequenced sample was blood. The CDR3 reads CARSGLANEQFF. CDR3 bases: TGTGCCAGGTCGGGGCTAGCCAATGAGCAGTTCTTC.